These T cell receptor beta chains were read from a single sample in a study of cytomegalovirus exposure and HLA in healthy donors. Libraries were prepared by immunoSEQ multiplex PCR; TCRdb keeps only in-frame clonotypes and omits some of them. The sample comprises about 160,000 clones, approximately 76% of which are singletons, and roughly 2% rests with the top ten. Sequencing was done on a sample of PBMCs. These receptors all stem from a female donor in good health and CMV-seronegative. Each CDR3 is given with its conserved first and last residue. A D gene is named only where the DNA matches it firmly. Some rows mark clone size as missing; the rest say once, few, many or name a class of expanded clone.

clone_size: NA
j_call: TRBJ2-1
d_call: NA
v_call: TRBV4-2
cdr3_nt: TGTGCCAGCAGCCAAGATGCTGCGGCAGGGGCGATCGGTGAGCAGTTCTTC
cdr3_aa: CASSQDAAAGAIGEQFF

clone_size: NA
j_call: TRBJ2-4
d_call: NA
v_call: TRBV15
cdr3_nt: TGTGCCACCAGCCCACGGTTAGCCAAAAACATTCAGTACTTC
cdr3_aa: CATSPRLAKNIQYF

clone_size: NA
j_call: TRBJ2-2
d_call: TRBD1
v_call: TRBV7-2
cdr3_nt: TGTGCCAGCAGCCGGACAGGGGGGAAGGCCGGGGAGCTGTTTTTT
cdr3_aa: CASSRTGGKAGELFF

clone_size: NA
j_call: TRBJ1-3
d_call: NA
v_call: TRBV4-2
cdr3_nt: TGTGCCAGCAGCCAAGATACGGAGGGGACCATATATTTT
cdr3_aa: CASSQDTEGTIYF

clone_size: NA
j_call: TRBJ1-2
d_call: NA
v_call: TRBV19
cdr3_nt: TGTGCCAGTAGCCGAATGGCCACTAGCTCTGGTGGCTACACCTTC
cdr3_aa: CASSRMATSSGGYTF

clone_size: NA
j_call: TRBJ2-2
d_call: TRBD1
v_call: TRBV27
cdr3_nt: TGTGCCAGCAGTTTGGGACAGGGGGCAGCGAACACCGGGGAGCTGTTTTTT
cdr3_aa: CASSLGQGAANTGELFF

clone_size: NA
j_call: TRBJ1-2
d_call: TRBD1
v_call: TRBV18
cdr3_nt: TGTGCCAGCTCACCATCGACAGGGGGATTGGGTGGTGGCTACACCTTC
cdr3_aa: CASSPSTGGLGGGYTF

clone_size: NA
j_call: TRBJ1-1
d_call: TRBD1
v_call: TRBV29-1
cdr3_nt: TGCAGCGTCGGTCCGGGACAGGGCTTAATGAACACTGAAGCTTTCTTT
cdr3_aa: CSVGPGQGLMNTEAFF

clone_size: few
j_call: TRBJ1-4
d_call: NA
v_call: TRBV7-2
cdr3_nt: TGTGCCAGCAGCTTAGATGGGACACCCTGGATTTTT
cdr3_aa: CASSLDGTPWIF

clone_size: NA
j_call: TRBJ1-5
d_call: TRBD1
v_call: TRBV30
cdr3_nt: TGTGCCTGGAGTGACAGGGGCTGGCAGCCCCAGCATTTT
cdr3_aa: CAWSDRGWQPQHF

clone_size: NA
j_call: TRBJ1-5
d_call: NA
v_call: TRBV5-5
cdr3_nt: TGTGCCAGCAGCCAGGACAGTTATAGCAATCAGCCCCAGCATTTT
cdr3_aa: CASSQDSYSNQPQHF

clone_size: NA
j_call: TRBJ1-5
d_call: NA
v_call: TRBV30
cdr3_nt: TGTGCCTGGAGTAGCGGGCGGCTCGGGGGACAGCCCCAGCATTTT
cdr3_aa: CAWSSGRLGGQPQHF

clone_size: NA
j_call: TRBJ2-1
d_call: NA
v_call: TRBV27
cdr3_nt: TGTGCCAGCAGTTCCTACCCTGGGCAGGGCCAAGGCTACAATGAGCAGTTCTTC
cdr3_aa: CASSSYPGQGQGYNEQFF

clone_size: NA
j_call: TRBJ2-7
d_call: NA
v_call: TRBV7-9
cdr3_nt: TGTGCCAGCAGCCCCGAGGGGGGGCGCCCCTACGAGCAGTACTTC
cdr3_aa: CASSPEGGRPYEQYF

clone_size: NA
j_call: TRBJ2-2
d_call: NA
v_call: TRBV5-1
cdr3_nt: TGCGCCAGCAGCCTGGGTGGAGGGATAACCGGGGAGCTGTTTTTT
cdr3_aa: CASSLGGGITGELFF

clone_size: few
j_call: TRBJ1-1
d_call: TRBD1
v_call: TRBV5-1
cdr3_nt: TGCGCCAGCAGCTTAATGGCTGGGACAGATCACACTGAAGCTTTCTTT
cdr3_aa: CASSLMAGTDHTEAFF

clone_size: NA
j_call: TRBJ1-1
d_call: TRBD1
v_call: TRBV5-1
cdr3_nt: TGCGCCAGCAGCTTAACAGGGGAGGTCTTCGCTGAAGCTTTCTTT
cdr3_aa: CASSLTGEVFAEAFF

clone_size: few
j_call: TRBJ1-1
d_call: NA
v_call: TRBV5-8
cdr3_nt: TGTGCCAGCAGCTTGGGTCGGAGGAACACTGAAGCTTTCTTT
cdr3_aa: CASSLGRRNTEAFF

clone_size: NA
j_call: TRBJ1-3
d_call: NA
v_call: TRBV7-6
cdr3_nt: TGTGCCAGCAGCTTAGGGCACCGCTCTGGAAACACCATATATTTT
cdr3_aa: CASSLGHRSGNTIYF

clone_size: NA
j_call: TRBJ1-1
d_call: TRBD1
v_call: TRBV30
cdr3_nt: TGTGCCTGGGACCCTGGGACAGTCGGCACTGAAGCTTTCTTT
cdr3_aa: CAWDPGTVGTEAFF

clone_size: NA
j_call: TRBJ2-5
d_call: NA
v_call: TRBV10-3
cdr3_nt: TGTGCCATCAGTGAGGGACAGCAAGAGACCCAGTACTTC
cdr3_aa: CAISEGQQETQYF

clone_size: NA
j_call: TRBJ2-7
d_call: NA
v_call: TRBV6-5
cdr3_nt: TGTGCCAGCAGGCTACGAGACAGGTTGACCTACGAGCAGTACTTC
cdr3_aa: CASRLRDRLTYEQYF